This T cell receptor beta chain was recorded in a study of shared T cell receptors in the human thymus. The germline V gene encodes CDR1 MGHRA and CDR2 YSYEKL. The V and J ends lost 3 bases and 8 bases, in that order; junction bases with no gene match: 9. The CDR3 is made up of 16 amino acids. TCRdb keeps only in-frame clones here, not all; method: immunoSEQ multiplex PCR. The sample lists more than 550,000 clones, over 75% occurring once. The data were also submitted as part of a second study, on human thymus T cells. This second study says: Thymic tissue was derived from resections collected during corrective heart surgery.

The rearrangement joins TRBV4-1 to TRBJ2-4, with 11 bases matching TRBD2. The receptor was derived from a girl under three years old with a congenital heart defect. The source material was thymocytes. The CDR3 reads CASSQTSGALGHIQYF. Written as DNA, the CDR3 is TGCGCCAGCAGCCAGACTAGCGGGGCCCTGGGCCACATTCAGTACTTC.